This TCR beta chain was obtained from a study of cytomegalovirus exposure and HLA in healthy donors. Researchers ran the PCR with 60 Vbeta and 13 Jbeta primers. The table came from immunoSEQ multiplex PCR; TCRdb's copy has only in-frame clones and leaves some out. The sample holds over 75,000 clones; 60% to 85% are singletons and the top ten take approximately 15%. This clonotype was sampled from a man aged 60-69 years in good health and CMV-seropositive. The sample taken for sequencing was PBMCs.

In nucleotides, the CDR3 is TGTGCCAGCAGCTTGAAGCGGGGGGGTCAAGAGACCCAGTACTTC. Translation: CASSLKRGGQETQYF. The chain has TRBV5-4 and TRBJ2-5; 10 positions agree with TRBD2. The CDR3 length is 15 residues. Per the germline V gene, CDR1 is SGHNT and CDR2 is YYREEE (reference sequence). The trim removed 1 base at V and 2 bases at J, leaving 2 bases unmatched. Combining the CDR3 with reference TRBV5-4 and TRBJ2-5 gives the whole variable domain ETGVTQSPTHLIKTRGQQVTLRCSSQSGHNTVSWYQQALGQGPQFIFQYYREEENGRGNFPPRFSGLQFPNYSSELNVNALELDDSALYLCASSLKRGGQETQYFGPGTRLLVL.